This entry is about one T cell receptor beta chain. Antigen unknown. None of the patients had undergone any treatment ahead of thyroid surgery. The sample belongs to a study of metastatic and nonmetastatic thyroid tumors. Looking at the study overall: Blood and tumor or nodule tissue repertoires from malignant and benign thyroid patients were compared.

Authors' processing steps: A distant-metastasis classifier for papillary thyroid cancer was built using CDR3 differences across clinicopathological groups. TCRdb re-analyzed the PCR reads through MiXCR. It is TCRdb's table, rather than the study itself, that gives the V and J calls and clone size. Among 35,000 to 40,000 clones listed, about a fifth were seen once. Study conclusions and caveats: Malignant thyroid tumors reportedly exceeded benign nodules significantly in TCR beta diversity, with the difference appearing in blood and tumor.

The source is a female donor with papillary thyroid cancer or a benign thyroid nodule (not recorded which). Some clones in this sample may be carry-over from other donors' samples. Specimen: blood.

As DNA, the CDR3 is TGTGCCAGCAGCCCCTCGGGAGGGACTAGCGGCACAGATACGCAGTATTTT. Its translation: CASSPSGGTSGTDTQYF. The V call is TRBV7-3, the J call TRBJ2-3; TRBD2 agrees at 10 bases. V gave up 5 bases and J gave up 1 base; unmatched junction bases: 9. Germline values: CDR1 SGHTA, CDR2 FQGTGA. The CDR3 is 17 amino acids.